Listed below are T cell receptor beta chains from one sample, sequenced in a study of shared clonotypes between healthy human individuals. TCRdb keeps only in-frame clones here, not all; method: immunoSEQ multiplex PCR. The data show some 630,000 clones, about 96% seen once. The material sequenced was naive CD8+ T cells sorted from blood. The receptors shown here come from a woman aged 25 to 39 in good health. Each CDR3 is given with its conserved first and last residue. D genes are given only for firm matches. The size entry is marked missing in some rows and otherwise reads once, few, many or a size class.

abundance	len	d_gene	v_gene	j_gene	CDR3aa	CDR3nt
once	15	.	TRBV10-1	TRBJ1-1	CASSESGGAKAEAFF	TGCGCCAGCAGTGAGTCAGGCGGGGCGAAAGCTGAAGCTTTCTTT
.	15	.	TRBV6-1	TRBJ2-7	CASSEGTPRYYEQYF	TGTGCCAGCAGTGAAGGAACCCCGCGTTACTACGAGCAGTACTTC
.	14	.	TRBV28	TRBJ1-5	CASRRGRGYQPQHF	TGTGCCAGCAGACGCGGGAGGGGGTATCAGCCCCAGCATTTT
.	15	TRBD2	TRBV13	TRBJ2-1	CASSPGLAGGTEQFF	TGTGCCAGCAGCCCGGGACTAGCGGGAGGGACTGAGCAGTTCTTC
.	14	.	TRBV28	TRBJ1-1	CASSFRRGGTEAFF	TGTGCCAGCAGTTTTCGGCGGGGAGGGACTGAAGCTTTCTTT
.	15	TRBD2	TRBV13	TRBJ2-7	CASSLGTSGSGEQYF	TGTGCCAGCAGCTTAGGGACTAGCGGGAGTGGGGAGCAGTACTTC
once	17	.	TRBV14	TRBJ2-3	CASSPTFAGPSTDTQYF	TGTGCCAGCAGCCCCACTTTCGCGGGTCCCAGCACAGATACGCAGTATTTT
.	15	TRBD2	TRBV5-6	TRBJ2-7	CASSAASGRALEQYF	TGTGCCAGCAGCGCTGCTAGCGGGAGGGCCCTCGAGCAGTACTTC
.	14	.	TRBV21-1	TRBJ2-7	CASSRPGQGYEQYF	TGTGCCAGCAGCAGACCGGGACAGGGCTACGAGCAGTACTTC
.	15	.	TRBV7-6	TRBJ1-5	CASSPGHGGDQPQHF	TGTGCCAGCAGCCCGGGACACGGAGGGGATCAGCCCCAGCATTTT
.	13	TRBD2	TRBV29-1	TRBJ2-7	CSVVKREGYEQYF	TGCAGCGTTGTTAAGCGGGAGGGTTACGAGCAGTACTTC
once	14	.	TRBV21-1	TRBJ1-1	CASSKDPGHTEAFF	TGTGCCAGCAGCAAAGATCCGGGGCACACTGAAGCTTTCTTT
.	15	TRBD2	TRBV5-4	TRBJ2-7	CASRIWGTSEYEQYF	TGTGCCAGCAGAATTTGGGGGACTAGCGAGTACGAGCAGTACTTC
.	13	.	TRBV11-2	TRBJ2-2	CASSFWTSGELFF	TGTGCCAGCAGTTTTTGGACATCCGGGGAGCTGTTTTTT